These 10 T cell receptor beta chains came from one sample sequenced in a study of shared clonotypes between healthy human individuals. As defined, naive CD8 cells were CD45RO-negative and positively selected for CCR7, with terminally differentiated effector memory CD45RA+ cells excluded. Libraries were prepared by immunoSEQ multiplex PCR; TCRdb keeps only in-frame clonotypes and omits some of them. The sample contains some 1,900,000 clones, about 95% of which appear only once. The sequencing sample was made of naive CD8+ T cells sorted from blood. Receptors were obtained from a man younger than 35 in good health.

The V and J genes are TRBV7-2 and TRBJ2-7; TRBD2 matches at 10 bases. This CDR3 has 15 residues. Unmatched junction bases numbered 5, after V lost 4 bases and J lost 2 bases. Per the germline V gene, CDR1 is SGHTA and CDR2 is FQGNSA. The CDR3 nucleotides read TGTGCCAGCAGCTCACGGACTAGCGGAGCCTACGAGCAGTACTTC. It is translated as CASSSRTSGAYEQYF.

This clone was detected a few times. The chain employs TRBV27 and TRBJ2-2; 11 bases align to TRBD2. The CDR3 is made up of 16 amino acids. CDR1 and CDR2 from the germline V gene are MNHEY and SMNVEV (reference sequence). V was pared by 5 bases and J by 0 bases, with 2 bases of the junction left unmatched. CDR3 coding DNA: TGTGCCAGCAGTAGGACTAGCGGGCCGAACACCGGGGAGCTGTTTTTT. It translates to CASSRTSGPNTGELFF.

About this clone: In the same sample, other DNA sequences code for this CDR3. The chain joins TRBV5-6 to TRBJ2-7, with unresolved D. There are 13 residues in the CDR3. Looked up from germline, CDR1 is SGHDT and CDR2 is YYEEEE. Trimming shortened V by 0 bases and J by 3 bases, and 7 bases separated the two germline ends. The CDR3 DNA reads as TGTGCCAGCAGCTTGGCGGGTATCTACGAGCAGTACTTC. Translation: CASSLAGIYEQYF.

Here the CDR3 DNA reads TGCGCCAGCAGCCAAGGGACTAGCCTTTCCTACGAGCAGTACTTC. Protein product: CASSQGTSLSYEQYF. V is TRBV4-3 and J is TRBJ2-7; 8 nucleotides agree with TRBD2. The CDR3 sequence is 15 residues long. Germline V CDR1 and CDR2: LGHNA, YSLEER. Germline trimming cut 1 base from V and 1 base from J; bases unmatched to any gene: 3.

With regard to this clone: Other nucleotide sequences from this sample produce the same CDR3. The V and J genes are TRBV5-6 and TRBJ1-2; D is uncertain. In germline, CDR1 is SGHDT, CDR2 YYEEEE. The ends were cut back, 0 bases at V and 0 bases at J, with 6 bases in the middle. The CDR3 is 14 residues long. The DNA for the CDR3 is TGTGCCAGCAGCTTGGGTCAGGCTAACTATGGCTACACCTTC. It encodes CASSLGQANYGYTF.

This chain joins TRBV5-4 and TRBJ2-7, with TRBD1 matching over 9 bases. The V and J ends lost 1 base and 5 bases, in that order; junction bases with no gene match: 7. CDR1 and CDR2 (germline): SGHNT, YYREEE (reference sequence). This CDR3 spans 15 amino acids. The CDR3 region has the DNA TGTGCCAGCAGCTTGTTGGACAGGGGAGATGACGAGCAGTACTTC. The encoded protein is CASSLLDRGDDEQYF. The entire variable domain, with the rest obtained from reference TRBV5-4 and TRBJ2-7, is as follows: ETGVTQSPTHLIKTRGQQVTLRCSSQSGHNTVSWYQQALGQGPQFIFQYYREEENGRGNFPPRFSGLQFPNYSSELNVNALELDDSALYLCASSLLDRGDDEQYFGPGTRLTVT.

Regarding this clone: This sample also contains other DNA sequences that code for the same CDR3. The chain uses TRBV27 and TRBJ2-1; D gene unclear. The CDR3 sequence is 14 residues long. Trimming pared 3 bases from V and 2 bases from J, leaving 8 bases between. In germline, CDR1 is MNHEY, CDR2 SMNVEV (reference sequence). The CDR3: CASSFGETYNEQFF. CDR3 nucleotides: TGTGCCAGCAGTTTCGGCGAGACCTACAATGAGCAGTTCTTC.

The J gene is TRBJ2-7, the V gene TRBV10-3; TRBD1 matches at 12 bases. There are 14 residues in the CDR3. CDR1 and CDR2 (germline): ENHRY, SYGVKD. The V gene end was trimmed by 10 bases and the J gene end by 3 bases; junction bases not matched to a gene: 7. CDR3 in amino acids: CATSRDRGHYEQYF. In DNA form, the CDR3 reads TGTGCCACCAGCCGGGACAGGGGGCACTACGAGCAGTACTTC.

This clone has only one observation. The chain has TRBV4-1 and TRBJ1-4; no clear D gene. This CDR3 is 15 amino acids long. Germline values: CDR1 MGHRA, CDR2 YSYEKL. Trimming cost V 4 bases and J 5 bases, with 14 bases left between them. CDR3 DNA: TGCGCCAGCAGCCTGAACAGTTTCGAAAATGAAAAACTGTTTTTT. Its translation: CASSLNSFENEKLFF.

The chain recombines TRBV9 with TRBJ1-1; possibly TRBD1 for D (6 bases). CDR3 size: 14 residues. The germline V gene has CDR1 SGDLS and CDR2 YYNGEE. V was shortened by 0 bases and J by 5 bases, with 11 bases between the two germline ends. The CDR3 here is CASSVEAGETEAFF. The CDR3 nucleotides are TGTGCCAGCAGCGTAGAGGCAGGGGAAACTGAAGCTTTCTTT.